This T cell receptor beta chain was obtained from a study of Graves' ophthalmopathy and Graves' hyperthyroidism (dated by TCRdb to about 2018). Regarding the research as a whole: Peripheral blood samples were taken at the time of initial diagnosis, before any treatment was given. To tell Graves' ophthalmopathy apart from Graves' hyperthyroidism, and to predict which patients would progress to ophthalmopathy, the study relied on TCR beta repertoire signatures. In total, over 130 blood samples were TCR-sequenced: some 40 ophthalmopathy, some 75 hyperthyroidism and approximately 17 hyperthyroidism-to-ophthalmopathy patients. To explore V-J signatures that distinguish ophthalmopathy from hyperthyroidism, a discovery set of more than 90 patients was enrolled, made up of around 44 with ophthalmopathy and 57 with stable hyperthyroidism. The independent validation cohort included under 20 hyperthyroidism patients plus 17 patients who later progressed from hyperthyroidism to ophthalmopathy. In about 6 hyperthyroidism patients, T-cell repertoires of thyroid tissue and blood were compared. Once sampling was done, hyperthyroidism patients were given methimazole at a starting dose of 30 mg daily, while ophthalmopathy patients were given high-dose intravenous methylprednisolone. For training and testing, the 100 or so patients in the discovery cohort were randomly divided in a 7:3 ratio.

The investigation overall reported the following: Most expanded thyroid clonotypes with frequency above 0.001 were also detected in blood, suggesting blood repertoires may reflect the thyroid immune response. In validation, the model predicted ophthalmopathy progression with about 70% sensitivity and about 73% specificity; some 13 predicted patients were CT-confirmed with GO in a median of about 6.1 months. Sample size was not predetermined statistically, and investigators were not blinded to group allocation. The 13-signature model separated ophthalmopathy from stable hyperthyroidism with approximately 90% sensitivity and about 81% specificity in cross-validation, and 80%/75% in the test set.

A patient counted as having stable hyperthyroidism if there was no progression to ophthalmopathy within 18 months of follow-up. Patients with hyperthyroidism were aged 18 to 65 years, had been newly diagnosed, and had a disease duration of less than 2 months. Patients were excluded if they had other autoimmune diseases, uncontrolled infections, pregnancy or lactation. Clinical symptoms, serum thyroxine, TRAb, thyroid ultrasound and orbital computed tomography were used for diagnosis. Using Ficoll-Paque density gradient centrifugation, PBMCs were isolated from 9 to 10 ml of fresh peripheral blood. Total RNA was extracted with Trizol reagent and quality-checked on an Agilent 2100 Bioanalyzer. For repertoire sequencing, TCR beta CDR3 regions were amplified from RNA transcripts. A first-round RT-PCR used HTBI primers with the Qiagen OneStep RT-PCR kit, followed by a second-round multiplex PCR, size selection and purification. The libraries underwent paired-end sequencing with 100 bp reads on an Illumina HiSeq2000. The source study handled its data this way. SOAPnuke was used to process the reads, removing any read that contained adapters or uncalled bases, had a mean Phred below 15, or lacked an exact match to the constant primer or identifier. COPE v1.2.5 was used to merge high-quality paired reads. Clonotypes were defined as unique nucleotide sequences and were aligned to IMGT TRB V, D and J references using MiTCR v1.1. The analysis was limited to V-J combinations with a frequency above 0.0001, which together covered just over 98% of the repertoires. For each V-J combination, a TCR clonal expansion and chaos score was defined as F50 clonal expansion divided by the chaos observed in the TCRdist matrix. Features were reduced by Welch's t-statistics and random forest to approximately 13 V-J combinations, which fed a naive Bayes classifier. The similarity between thyroid and blood repertoires was quantified using the Morisita-Horn index. TCRdb took the public reads, trimmed them with fastp at Q25, ran MiXCR for clone calling and kept in-frame beta chains. Records with the same CDR3 protein are collapsed into one entry carrying the most frequent genes and DNA. The V and J calls were not made by the authors but by TCRdb's processing. For this sample the table gives hundreds of thousands of distinct CDR3 sequences, of which about a fifth were detected only once. Together, the top ten hold approximately 6.5% of the sample.

Only a few counts were recorded for this clonotype. Its binding antigen is unknown. Base qualities are not recorded, but no much larger clone differs from it by a single base. Sequenced: peripheral blood. The source is a woman under 30 with stable Graves' hyperthyroidism. Some clones in this sample may be carry-over from other donors' samples. Donor details come from another sample of the same person, matched by shared clones.

In nucleotide form, the sequence is TGTGCCAGCACGCGACTGACCGGCGCTGAAGCTTTCTTT. Translated, it gives CASTRLTGAEAFF. The chain was built from TRBV2 and TRBJ1-1; the D segment cannot be called with confidence. The CDR3 has 13 amino acids, counting the end cysteine and phenylalanine. Here the CDR3 DNA is all that survives: 39 bases in frame from base 1. The germline V gene supplies CDR1 SNHLY and CDR2 FYNNEI. V and J lose 7 bases and 6 bases, and a span of 15 bases separates them.